Listed below are T cell receptor beta chains from one sample, sequenced in a study of blood T cell repertoires in COVID-19. TCRdb's table, derived via immunoSEQ multiplex PCR, lists solely in-frame clones and lacks some. The sample records some 87,000 clones, around four fifths being singletons. Sample: peripheral blood. These receptor sequences come from a man aged 80 or over with active or convalescent COVID-19. Both conserved end residues are part of each CDR3. A D gene is named only where the DNA matches it firmly. Some rows have no size entry. The others give once, few or many, or a class for an expanded clone.

.	15	TRBD1	TRBV3-1/TRBV3-2	TRBJ1-5	CASSQGRQGNQPQHF	TGTGCCAGCAGCCAAGGCAGACAGGGTAATCAGCCCCAGCATTTT
few	17	TRBD1	TRBV5-4	TRBJ1-1	CASSLVGRGASYTEAFF	TGTGCCAGCAGCTTGGTTGGCAGGGGGGCATCGTACACTGAAGCTTTCTTT
.	13	.	TRBV12-3/TRBV12-4	TRBJ2-7	CASSFPPGYEQYF	TGTGCCAGCAGTTTCCCCCCGGGCTACGAGCAGTACTTC
.	14	TRBD2	TRBV5-6	TRBJ2-7	CASSHRTSNYEQYF	TGTGCCAGCAGCCACCGGACTAGCAACTACGAGCAGTACTTC
.	16	.	TRBV7-3	TRBJ2-2	CASSDTRDGVGRELFF	TGTGCCAGCAGCGACACCAGGGATGGGGTCGGAAGGGAGCTGTTTTTT
.	14	.	TRBV12-5	TRBJ1-2	CASGLVTRDYGYTF	TGTGCTAGTGGTTTGGTAACCAGGGACTATGGCTACACCTTC
.	15	.	TRBV14	TRBJ2-2	CASSQGYYNTGELFF	TGTGCCAGCAGCCAAGGGTACTATAACACCGGGGAGCTGTTTTTT
few	14	TRBD1	TRBV30	TRBJ1-2	CAWSSDRDGYGYTF	TGTGCCTGGAGTTCGGACAGGGACGGCTATGGCTACACCTTC
few	12	.	TRBV30	TRBJ2-7	CAWRDIGDEQYF	TGTGCCTGGCGGGACATTGGCGACGAGCAGTACTTC
once	14	TRBD2	TRBV18	TRBJ2-7	CASSPGLAGYEQYF	TGTGCCAGCTCACCGGGACTAGCGGGGTACGAGCAGTACTTC
.	14	.	TRBV5-8	TRBJ2-7	CASSPTGTRYEQYF	TGTGCCAGCAGCCCGACAGGGACTCGCTACGAGCAGTACTTC
.	16	TRBD2	TRBV6-2/TRBV6-3	TRBJ2-6	CASSTAGVSGANVLTF	TGTGCCAGCAGTACCGCGGGGGTGTCTGGGGCCAACGTCCTGACTTTC
.	15	TRBD2	TRBV7-2	TRBJ2-3	CASSRGEGMTDTQYF	TGTGCCAGCAGTCGGGGGGAGGGGATGACAGATACGCAGTATTTT
.	17	TRBD1	TRBV7-3	TRBJ2-2	CASSRQGSTGNTGELFF	TGTGCCAGCAGTCGACAGGGGTCGACGGGAAACACCGGGGAGCTGTTTTTT
few	16	TRBD1	TRBV3-1/TRBV3-2	TRBJ1-2	CASSQATTGQGFGYTF	TGTGCCAGCAGCCAAGCAACCACGGGACAGGGTTTTGGCTACACCTTC
.	14	.	TRBV4-1	TRBJ1-1	CASRLGTQNTEAFF	TGCGCCAGCAGGCTCGGGACTCAGAACACTGAAGCTTTCTTT
.	16	.	TRBV7-9	TRBJ2-5	CASSLSGRQRRETQYF	TGTGCCAGCAGCTTATCAGGCCGACAGAGACGAGAGACCCAGTACTTC
.	14	TRBD1	TRBV6-6	TRBJ1-2	CASSPDRGPYGYTF	TGTGCCAGCAGTCCAGACAGGGGGCCCTATGGCTACACCTTC
.	15	TRBD1	TRBV3-1/TRBV3-2	TRBJ1-1	CASSPGTGPNTEAFF	TGTGCCAGCAGCCCTGGGACAGGACCGAACACTGAAGCTTTCTTT
once	14	.	TRBV7-9	TRBJ1-2	CASSLVAREAGYTF	TGTGCCAGCAGCTTAGTAGCGAGGGAGGCTGGCTACACCTTC
.	13	.	TRBV12-3/TRBV12-4	TRBJ2-7	CASSFAVSYEQYF	TGTGCCAGCAGTTTTGCGGTCTCCTACGAGCAGTACTTC
.	16	TRBD1	TRBV5-1	TRBJ2-7	CASSSRTGTGAHEQYF	TGCGCCAGCAGCTCAAGAACCGGGACAGGGGCCCACGAGCAGTACTTC
few	22	.	TRBV21-1	TRBJ1-2	CASSKAQGDRGHRVPPDYGYTF	TGTGCCAGCAGCAAAGCGCAAGGGGACAGGGGGCACCGGGTGCCCCCGGACTATGGCTACACCTTC
.	16	TRBD1	TRBV5-6	TRBJ1-3	CASSLVGQGARNTIYF	TGTGCCAGCAGCTTGGTGGGACAGGGGGCTAGAAACACCATATATTTT
once	15	TRBD1	TRBV11-2	TRBJ1-1	CASSLSGQGRTEAFF	TGTGCCAGCAGCCTTTCGGGACAGGGGAGAACTGAAGCTTTCTTT
.	18	TRBD2	TRBV5-6	TRBJ2-6	CASSAGLAGVSGANVLTF	TGTGCCAGCAGCGCGGGACTAGCGGGGGTCTCTGGGGCCAACGTCCTGACTTTC
.	16	TRBD2	TRBV6-2/TRBV6-3	TRBJ2-4	CASSYVREAGENIQYF	TGTGCCAGCAGTTACGTCCGGGAGGCGGGGGAAAACATTCAGTACTTC
.	14	.	TRBV10-2	TRBJ1-5	CASSESGENQPQHF	TGCGCCAGCAGTGAGTCAGGAGAGAATCAGCCCCAGCATTTT
.	14	TRBD1	TRBV7-3	TRBJ2-2	CASGRDSYTGELFF	TGTGCCAGCGGCCGGGACAGTTATACCGGGGAGCTGTTTTTT
.	14	.	TRBV5-5	TRBJ1-2	CASSLLGENYGYTF	TGTGCCAGCAGCCTCCTCGGGGAGAACTATGGCTACACCTTC
.	14	TRBD1	TRBV5-1	TRBJ1-4	CASSWDRGDEKLFF	TGCGCCAGCAGCTGGGACAGGGGGGATGAAAAACTGTTTTTT
few	14	TRBD1	TRBV6-5	TRBJ1-5	CASRGQEGNQPQHF	TGTGCCAGCAGAGGACAGGAAGGCAATCAGCCCCAGCATTTT
.	14	TRBD1	TRBV28	TRBJ1-4	CASSLDRGREKLFF	TGTGCCAGCAGTTTAGACAGGGGGCGTGAAAAACTGTTTTTT
.	16	TRBD2	TRBV10-2	TRBJ2-1	CALGTGPSGSLNEQFF	TGCGCCCTAGGGACAGGCCCTAGCGGGAGCCTTAATGAGCAGTTCTTC
.	16	.	TRBV5-4	TRBJ1-3	CASSLDPQGSGNTIYF	TGTGCCAGCAGCTTGGATCCGCAGGGCTCTGGAAACACCATATATTTT
few	11	.	TRBV7-8	TRBJ2-7	CASSATYEQYF	TGTGCCAGCAGTGCGACCTACGAGCAGTACTTC
.	15	TRBD1	TRBV5-4	TRBJ1-1	CASSLDRGLNTEAFF	TGTGCCAGCAGCTTGGACAGGGGGCTTAACACTGAAGCTTTCTTT
.	16	.	TRBV6-5	TRBJ2-5	CASSYTTGLAWETQYF	TGTGCCAGCAGTTACACGACGGGCCTAGCATGGGAGACCCAGTACTTC
.	14	TRBD1	TRBV5-5	TRBJ2-7	CASSRPGGIYEQYF	TGTGCCAGCAGTCGGCCAGGGGGAATCTACGAGCAGTACTTC
few	15	.	TRBV14	TRBJ2-3	CASSQDLGEADTQYF	TGTGCCAGCAGCCAAGATCTGGGGGAGGCAGATACGCAGTATTTT
.	14	.	TRBV5-8	TRBJ1-4	CASSLAAPGEKLFF	TGTGCCAGCAGCTTGGCGGCCCCGGGTGAAAAACTGTTTTTT
.	16	.	TRBV28	TRBJ2-6	CASSTPSRAGANVLTF	TGTGCCAGCAGTACACCTTCCAGGGCGGGGGCCAACGTCCTGACTTTC
.	19	TRBD2	TRBV11-2	TRBJ2-1	CASSFIIPGTSGSYNEQFF	TGTGCCAGCAGCTTTATCATTCCCGGGACTAGCGGGTCCTACAATGAGCAGTTCTTC
.	14	.	TRBV6-5	TRBJ2-1	CASRGSGLFNEQFF	TGTGCCAGCCGGGGATCCGGGCTTTTCAATGAGCAGTTCTTC
.	15	.	TRBV7-2	TRBJ2-2	CASSLAGGGTGELFF	TGTGCCAGCAGCTTAGCGGGAGGGGGCACCGGGGAGCTGTTTTTT
.	13	.	TRBV2	TRBJ1-5	CASSAGTTQPQHF	TGTGCCAGCAGTGCCGGGACAACTCAGCCCCAGCATTTT
once	15	TRBD2	TRBV6-5	TRBJ2-7	CASSNQRGGYYEQYF	TGTGCCAGCAGTAACCAGCGGGGGGGCTACTACGAGCAGTACTTC
.	14	TRBD1	TRBV19	TRBJ1-5	CASSTGQGNQPQHF	TGTGCCAGTAGTACGGGACAGGGAAATCAGCCCCAGCATTTT
.	18	TRBD1	TRBV4-1	TRBJ2-7	CASSQDRGTGRKTYEQYF	TGCGCCAGCAGCCAAGATAGGGGGACAGGGAGAAAAACCTACGAGCAGTACTTC
.	15	.	TRBV28	TRBJ2-7	CASSLLAVSSYEQYF	TGTGCCAGCAGTTTATTAGCGGTCAGCTCCTACGAGCAGTACTTC
.	16	.	TRBV18	TRBJ1-5	CASSPSGGGSNQPQHF	TGTGCCAGCTCACCATCGGGAGGGGGAAGCAATCAGCCCCAGCATTTT
.	12	.	TRBV29-1	TRBJ1-5	CSVATNNQPQHF	TGCAGCGTTGCAACAAACAATCAGCCCCAGCATTTT
few	14	TRBD1	TRBV6-5	TRBJ2-2	CASKSYRGTGELFF	TGTGCCAGCAAGTCGTACAGGGGCACCGGGGAGCTGTTTTTT
.	14	TRBD1	TRBV30	TRBJ1-3	CAWRQTGDGNTIYF	TGTGCCTGGAGACAGACAGGGGATGGAAACACCATATATTTT
once	16	.	TRBV28	TRBJ1-6	CASSRTGGVHNSPLHF	TGTGCCAGCAGTCGGACGGGGGGCGTCCATAATTCACCCCTCCACTTT
.	14	TRBD1	TRBV9	TRBJ2-1	CASSSSGQGIEQFF	TGTGCCAGCAGCTCCTCGGGACAGGGGATAGAGCAGTTCTTC
.	15	TRBD1	TRBV30	TRBJ1-2	CAWRSWTGASYGYTF	TGTGCCTGGAGGTCTTGGACAGGGGCATCTTATGGCTACACCTTC
.	13	.	TRBV4-2	TRBJ2-1	CASSRLLDGEQFF	TGTGCCAGCAGCCGCCTACTAGATGGTGAGCAGTTCTTC
.	15	TRBD2	TRBV7-3	TRBJ2-7	CASSPTAGAPYEQYF	TGTGCCAGCAGCCCGACAGCGGGGGCACCCTACGAGCAGTACTTC